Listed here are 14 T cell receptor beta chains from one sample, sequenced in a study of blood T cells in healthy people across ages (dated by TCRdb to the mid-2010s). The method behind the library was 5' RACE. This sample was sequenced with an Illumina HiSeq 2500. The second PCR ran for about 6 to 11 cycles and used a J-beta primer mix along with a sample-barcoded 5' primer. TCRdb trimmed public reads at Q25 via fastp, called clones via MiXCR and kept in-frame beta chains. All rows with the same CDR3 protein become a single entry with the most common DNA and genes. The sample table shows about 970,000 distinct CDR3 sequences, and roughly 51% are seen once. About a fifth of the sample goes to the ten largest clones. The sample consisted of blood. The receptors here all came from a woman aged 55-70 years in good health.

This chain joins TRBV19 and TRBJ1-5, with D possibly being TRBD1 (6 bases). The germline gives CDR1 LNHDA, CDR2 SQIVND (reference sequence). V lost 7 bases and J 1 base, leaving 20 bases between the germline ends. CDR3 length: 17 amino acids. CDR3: CASNPGTRLGSNQPQHF. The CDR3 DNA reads TGTGCCAGTAACCCCGGGACACGACTAGGGAGCAATCAGCCCCAGCATTTT. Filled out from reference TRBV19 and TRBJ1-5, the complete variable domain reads DGGITQSPKYLFRKEGQNVTLSCEQNLNHDAMYWYRQDPGQGLRLIYYSQIVNDFQKGDIAEGYSVSREKKESFPLTVTSAQKNPTAFYLCASNPGTRLGSNQPQHFGDGTRLSIL.

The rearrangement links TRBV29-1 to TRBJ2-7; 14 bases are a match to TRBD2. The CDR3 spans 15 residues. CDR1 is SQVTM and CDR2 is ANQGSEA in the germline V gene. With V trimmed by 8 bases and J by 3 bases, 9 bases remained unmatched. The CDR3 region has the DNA TGCAGCCCCGGGACTAGCGGGAGTCTTGACTACGAGCAGTACTTC. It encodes CSPGTSGSLDYEQYF.

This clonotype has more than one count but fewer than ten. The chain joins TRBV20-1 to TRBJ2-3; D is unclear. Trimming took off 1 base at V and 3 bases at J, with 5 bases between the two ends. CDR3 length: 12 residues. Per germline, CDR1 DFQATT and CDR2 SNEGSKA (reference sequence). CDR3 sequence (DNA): TGCAGTGCTAGAGTTTGGACAGATACGCAGTATTTT. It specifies CSARVWTDTQYF.

The CDR3 region has the DNA TGCAGTGCTAGGATTAGGGGCAAAGAGACCCAGTACTTC. The encoded protein is CSARIRGKETQYF. This chain joins TRBV20-1 and TRBJ2-5, with a possible D match to TRBD1 (5 bases). The germline V gene has CDR1 DFQATT and CDR2 SNEGSKA (reference sequence). Trimming removed 3 bases from V and 3 bases from J, with 11 bases in between. The CDR3 extends over 13 amino acids.

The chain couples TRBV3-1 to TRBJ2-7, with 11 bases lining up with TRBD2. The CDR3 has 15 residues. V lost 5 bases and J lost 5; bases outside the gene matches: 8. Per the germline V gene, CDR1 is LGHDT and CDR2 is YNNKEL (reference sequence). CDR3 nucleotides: TGTGCCAGCAGCACTCTAGCGGGAGGAATGCACGAGCAGTACTTC. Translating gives CASSTLAGGMHEQYF.

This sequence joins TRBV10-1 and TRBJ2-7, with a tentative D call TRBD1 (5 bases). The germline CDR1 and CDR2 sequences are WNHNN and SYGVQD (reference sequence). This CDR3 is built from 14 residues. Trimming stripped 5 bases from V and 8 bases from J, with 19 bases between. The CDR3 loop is CASSQGPGSPKQYF. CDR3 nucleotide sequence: TGCGCCAGCAGTCAGGGCCCCGGCTCCCCTAAGCAGTACTTC.

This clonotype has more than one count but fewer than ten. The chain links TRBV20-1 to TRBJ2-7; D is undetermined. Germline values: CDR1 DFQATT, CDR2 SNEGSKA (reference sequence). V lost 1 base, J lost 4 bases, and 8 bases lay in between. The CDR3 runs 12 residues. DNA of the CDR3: TGCAGTGCTAGAGTACCCCAGTACGAGCAGTACTTC. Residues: CSARVPQYEQYF.

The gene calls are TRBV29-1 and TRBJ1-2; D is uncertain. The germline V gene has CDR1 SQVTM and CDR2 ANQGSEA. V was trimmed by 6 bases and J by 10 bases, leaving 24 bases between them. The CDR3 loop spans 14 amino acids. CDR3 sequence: CSVIRPTNGRSYTF. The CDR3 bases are TGCAGCGTCATAAGACCGACTAATGGGCGTTCCTACACCTTC.

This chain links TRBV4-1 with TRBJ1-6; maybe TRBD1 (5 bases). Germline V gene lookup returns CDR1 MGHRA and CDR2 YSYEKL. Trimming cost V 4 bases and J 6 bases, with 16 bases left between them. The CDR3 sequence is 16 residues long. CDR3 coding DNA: TGCGCCAGCAGCCGAGACCGGGACTCCGGTAATTCACCCCTCCACTTT. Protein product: CASSRDRDSGNSPLHF.

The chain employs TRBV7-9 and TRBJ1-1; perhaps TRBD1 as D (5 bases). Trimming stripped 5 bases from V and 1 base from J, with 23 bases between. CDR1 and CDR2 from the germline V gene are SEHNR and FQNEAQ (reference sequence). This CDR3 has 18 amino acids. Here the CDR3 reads CASSHEGRGLQANTEAFF. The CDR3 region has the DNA TGTGCCAGCAGCCACGAAGGTAGGGGCCTCCAGGCGAACACTGAAGCTTTCTTT. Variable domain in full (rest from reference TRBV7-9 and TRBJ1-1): DTGVSQNPRHKITKRGQNVTFRCDPISEHNRLYWYRQTLGQGPEFLTYFQNEAQLEKSRLLSDRFSAERPKGSFSTLEIQRTEQGDSAMYLCASSHEGRGLQANTEAFFGQGTRLTVV.

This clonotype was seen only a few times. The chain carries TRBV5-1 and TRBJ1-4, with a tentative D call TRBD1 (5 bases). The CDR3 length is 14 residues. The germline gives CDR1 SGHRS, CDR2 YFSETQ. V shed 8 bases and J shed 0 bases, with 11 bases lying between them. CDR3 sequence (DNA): TGCGCCAGTAGGCAACAGGCAACTAATGAAAAACTGTTTTTT. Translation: CASRQQATNEKLFF.

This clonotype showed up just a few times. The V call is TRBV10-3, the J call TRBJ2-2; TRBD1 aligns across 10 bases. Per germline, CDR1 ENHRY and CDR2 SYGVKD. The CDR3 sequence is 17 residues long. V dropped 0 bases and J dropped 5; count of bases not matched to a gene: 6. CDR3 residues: CAISESPWTGGTGELFF. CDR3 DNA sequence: TGTGCCATCAGTGAGTCGCCGTGGACAGGGGGGACCGGGGAGCTGTTTTTT.

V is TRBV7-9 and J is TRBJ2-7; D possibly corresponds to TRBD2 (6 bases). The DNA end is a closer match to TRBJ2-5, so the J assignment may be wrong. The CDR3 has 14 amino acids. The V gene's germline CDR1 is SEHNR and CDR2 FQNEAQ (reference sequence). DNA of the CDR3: TGTGCCAGCAGCCTATTAGGAGGGTTAGAGACCCAGTACTTC. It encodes CASSLLGGLETQYF.

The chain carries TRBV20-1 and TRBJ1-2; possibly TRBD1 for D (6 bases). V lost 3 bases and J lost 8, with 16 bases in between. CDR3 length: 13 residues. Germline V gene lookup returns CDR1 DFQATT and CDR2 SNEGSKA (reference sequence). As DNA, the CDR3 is TGCAGTGCTAGTAAGACAGGCCTCGGGGGCTACACCTTC. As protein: CSASKTGLGGYTF.